This T cell receptor beta chain came from a study of PD-1 blockade in classical Hodgkin lymphoma. Across the whole study: It was nivolumab at 3 mg/kg, given intravenously every 2 weeks, that patients received.

Time point meaning: cycle 4 day 1 (C4D1), after six to seven weeks of nivolumab. All the patients suffered relapse after autologous stem cell transplantation, and brentuximab vedotin exposure differed. Study outcomes and limitations: With CD4+ cells, TCR diversity rose significantly by C4D1, but not with CD8+ cells. Partial responders and progressors had significantly lower baseline TCR diversity.

This CDR3 has 14 amino acids. Germline V gives CDR1 SGHRS, CDR2 YFSETQ. V was cut by 0 bases and J by 5 bases, with 8 bases left in between. Profiled with immunoSEQ multiplex PCR; TCRdb holds only in-frame clones, not every one. The sample holds some 30,000 clones, approximately 80% seen once. For this clone: Its target is unknown.

The source material was peripheral blood mononuclear cells (PBMCs), sampled before the fourth cycle of nivolumab. The sequence was obtained from a human donor with classical Hodgkin lymphoma. J is TRBJ1-4 and V is TRBV5-1; D might be TRBD1 (6 bases). The CDR3 reads CASSLEQGNEKLFF. CDR3 in DNA: TGCGCCAGCAGCTTGGAGCAGGGGAATGAAAAACTGTTTTTT.